These 20 T cell receptor beta chains originate from one sample sequenced in a study of identical twins. TCRdb reprocessed the 5' RACE reads via MiXCR and lists one record per CDR3 protein. The sample includes nearly 900,000 distinct CDR3 sequences, about 12% of them seen just once. This sample also belongs to another study, concerning yellow fever vaccine responses in identical twins.

Material for sequencing was PBMCs. These receptors originate from a woman between 18 and 30 years old in good health.

This clonotype came up a few times. The rearrangement joins TRBV7-9 to TRBJ2-7; TRBD2 aligns across 8 bases. The ends lost 5 bases at V and 1 base at J; junction bases unmatched: 10. Germline V lookup: CDR1 SEHNR, CDR2 FQNEAQ (reference sequence). There are 16 residues in the CDR3. The CDR3 loop is CASSPPGGGISYEQYF. CDR3 in DNA: TGTGCCAGCAGCCCGCCTGGCGGGGGGATTTCCTACGAGCAGTACTTC.

The chain joins TRBV28 to TRBJ2-7, with 10 bases identical to TRBD1. Germline V gene lookup returns CDR1 MDHEN and CDR2 SYDVKM. The CDR3 is made up of 15 amino acids. V was pared by 4 bases and J by 5 bases, with 8 bases of the junction left unmatched. CDR3 loop: CASSSTGTGDHEQYF. CDR3 nucleotides: TGTGCCAGCAGTTCCACCGGGACAGGGGACCACGAGCAGTACTTC.

This clonotype was observed a handful of times. This chain joins TRBV7-8 and TRBJ2-1; 11 positions match TRBD2. Germline V lookup: CDR1 SGHVS, CDR2 FQNEAQ. This CDR3 contains 14 residues. Trimming removed 5 bases from V and 10 bases from J; junction bases left unmatched: 7. As DNA, the CDR3 is TGTGCCAGCAGCACAGGGGGACTAGCGGAAGAGCAGTTCTTC. The encoded protein is CASSTGGLAEEQFF.

This clonotype was seen only a few times. The V gene is TRBV5-1, the J gene TRBJ2-5; D not certain. The V end lost 3 bases, the J end lost 1 base, and 13 bases lay between the germline ends. CDR1 and CDR2 from the germline V gene are SGHRS and YFSETQ. CDR3 length equals 15 residues. CDR3 sequence: CASSSTISSQETQYF. The CDR3 bases are TGCGCCAGCAGCTCGACCATTTCTTCCCAAGAGACCCAGTACTTC.

This clonotype was counted many times. The V and J genes are TRBV28 and TRBJ2-2; the match to TRBD1 covers 9 bases. This CDR3 spans 17 amino acids. Trimming took 5 bases from V and 6 from J; bases not matched to a gene: 13. In germline, CDR1 is MDHEN, CDR2 SYDVKM. The CDR3 loop is CASSPRFGTGRAGELFF. Here the CDR3 DNA reads TGTGCCAGCAGTCCCCGTTTTGGGACAGGGAGGGCCGGGGAGCTGTTTTTT.

This clonotype was detected ten times or more. J is TRBJ1-5 and V is TRBV12-3 or TRBV12-4, with no clear D. The V end lost 2 bases, the J end lost 1 base, and 9 bases lay between the germline ends. CDR3 size: 15 residues. The CDR3 region has the DNA TGTGCCAGCAGTTTAAGGCCACCCAGCAATCAGCCCCAGCATTTT. Its protein is CASSLRPPSNQPQHF.

This clonotype was seen many times. The gene calls are TRBV27 and TRBJ1-1, with 10 bases fitting TRBD1. Germline assignment: CDR1 MNHEY and CDR2 SMNVEV (reference sequence). With 5 bases clipped from V and 3 bases from J, the junction kept 0 bases outside the gene matches. This CDR3 has 13 amino acids. This CDR3 is CASSGTGDTEAFF. The DNA of the CDR3 is TGTGCCAGCAGTGGGACAGGGGACACTGAAGCTTTCTTT.

V gene TRBV2 combines with J gene TRBJ2-7, with TRBD2 matching over 13 bases. The CDR3 is 14 amino acids. Germline lookup yields CDR1 SNHLY and CDR2 FYNNEI. The ends lost 5 bases at V and 5 bases at J; junction bases unmatched: 3. This CDR3 is CASSIGLAGDEQYF. CDR3 nucleotide sequence: TGTGCCAGCAGTATAGGACTAGCGGGAGACGAGCAGTACTTC.

This clonotype was seen only a few times. This chain joins TRBV12-3 or TRBV12-4 and TRBJ2-7, with 9 bases matching TRBD2. With V trimmed by 6 bases and J by 5 bases, 8 bases remained unmatched. This CDR3 region has 14 residues. CDR3: CASSLSGGFNEQYF. DNA for the CDR3: TGTGCCAGCAGCTTAAGCGGGGGGTTTAACGAGCAGTACTTC.

The gene calls are TRBV20-1 and TRBJ2-1; 15 bases align to TRBD2. The CDR3 runs 14 residues. Trimming at V came to 6 bases and at J to 9 bases, leaving 6 bases not matched to a gene. Germline V gene sequence: CDR1 DFQATT, CDR2 SNEGSKA (reference sequence). The CDR3 loop is CSAWTSGGAVEQFF. In DNA form, the CDR3 reads TGCAGTGCCTGGACTAGCGGGGGGGCGGTTGAGCAGTTCTTC.

This chain joins TRBV3-1 and TRBJ2-2; D is unresolved. Deletions cut 2 bases from V and 4 bases from J, with 11 bases between. The CDR3 is 15 residues long. CDR1 LGHDT and CDR2 YNNKEL come from the germline V gene (reference sequence). CDR3 bases: TGTGCCAGCAGCCAACGTCCCGTTCCCACCGGGGAGCTGTTTTTT. Amino acid sequence: CASSQRPVPTGELFF.

The sample holds a few counts of this clonotype. This chain uses TRBV28 with TRBJ2-5, with D perhaps matching TRBD1 (5 bases). From germline, CDR1 is MDHEN and CDR2 SYDVKM. V was pared by 7 bases and J by 2 bases, with 17 bases between. The CDR3 runs to 15 residues. In DNA form, the CDR3 reads TGTGCCAGCACTTCGGAGCTCCAGGGTCAAGAGACCCAGTACTTC. Translating it yields CASTSELQGQETQYF.

The chain has TRBV20-1 and TRBJ2-1; 9 bases are shared with TRBD2. Looked up from germline, CDR1 is DFQATT and CDR2 is SNEGSKA (reference sequence). V lost 6 bases, J lost 6 bases, and 12 bases stayed unmatched. The CDR3 contains 15 residues. In DNA form, the CDR3 reads TGCAGTGCCGGCCCTACTAGCGGGTCTTTCAATGAGCAGTTCTTC. It codes for CSAGPTSGSFNEQFF.

V and J are TRBV5-1 and TRBJ2-5, with 9 bases aligning to TRBD2. This CDR3 is built from 17 residues. Germline V gives CDR1 SGHRS, CDR2 YFSETQ. V dropped 4 bases and J dropped 2; count of bases not matched to a gene: 12. The CDR3 loop is CASSPGGTSPTQETQYF. The CDR3 DNA reads TGCGCCAGCAGCCCGGGGGGGACTAGCCCAACTCAAGAGACCCAGTACTTC.

The chain joins TRBV2 to TRBJ2-7; D remains unclear. Germline V gene data show CDR1 as SNHLY and CDR2 as FYNNEI. CDR3 length equals 14 residues. Trimming took 4 bases from V and 2 from J, leaving 12 bases between them. DNA for the CDR3: TGTGCCAGCAGTGGCGATCTCGCGGCCTACGAGCAGTACTTC. Amino acid sequence: CASSGDLAAYEQYF.

About this clonotype itself: The junction departs from germline at one end; a sequencing error may be responsible. This chain uses TRBV28 with TRBJ2-1; 8 bases fit TRBD1. CDR1 MDHEN and CDR2 SYDVKM come from the germline V gene. The CDR3 has 15 residues. The CDR3 region has the DNA TGCGCCAGCAGTCCATCGGACAGGGCCTACAATGAGCAGTTCTTC. It is translated as CASSPSDRAYNEQFF.

This rearrangement joins TRBV20-1 to TRBJ1-5; possibly TRBD1 for D (5 bases). Germline lookup yields CDR1 DFQATT and CDR2 SNEGSKA (reference sequence). The germline V and J ends were trimmed by 1 base and 0 bases, with 10 bases remaining between them. The CDR3 covers 15 residues. DNA of the CDR3: TGCAGTGCTAGAGGGGGCACAACTAGCAATCAGCCCCAGCATTTT. This encodes CSARGGTTSNQPQHF.

The rearrangement links TRBV7-9 to TRBJ2-5; 8 bases align to TRBD2. V trimming: 3 bases; J trimming: 1 base; junction bases outside the gene matches: 4. CDR3 size: 15 residues. Germline lookup yields CDR1 SEHNR and CDR2 FQNEAQ (reference sequence). CDR3 bases: TGTGCCAGCAGCTTGTCCCGGGAGGGCCAAGAGACCCAGTACTTC. This sequence encodes CASSLSREGQETQYF.

V gene TRBV12-3 or TRBV12-4 combines with J gene TRBJ1-1; 9 nucleotides match TRBD1. V was pared by 5 bases and J by 4 bases, with 11 bases of the junction left unmatched. The CDR3 spans 16 residues. The CDR3 DNA reads TGTGCCAGCAGTCTACAGGGGGCGAATCTGCGCACTGAAGCTTTCTTT. Protein product: CASSLQGANLRTEAFF.

This sequence joins TRBV4-1 and TRBJ2-1; D might be TRBD1 (6 bases). The CDR3 loop spans 15 amino acids. Per germline, CDR1 MGHRA and CDR2 YSYEKL. V lost 6 bases and J lost 4, with 16 bases in between. CDR3 nucleotide sequence: TGCGCCAGCAGTTCGATGCCAGGGGCTTACAATGAGCAGTTCTTC. It yields the protein CASSSMPGAYNEQFF.